This T cell receptor (beta chain) originates from a study of OX40 agonist ivuxolimab in advanced cancers. Background on the study: Patients were given ivuxolimab, an antibody that agonizes OX40 (CD134).

The assay was immunoSEQ multiplex PCR, and TCRdb's table has in-frame clones only and misses some. Of fewer than 65,000 clones in the sample, about 80% are singletons; the top ten hold about 3.8%. This clone showed up just a few times. The germline V gene has CDR1 SGHTA and CDR2 FQGNSA. V trimming: 2 bases; J trimming: 8 bases; junction bases outside the gene matches: 4. The CDR3 length is 13 residues. The J gene is TRBJ1-2, the V gene TRBV7-2; TRBD1 matches at 8 bases. The TCR was taken from an adult with an advanced solid tumor such as melanoma, head and neck, liver or kidney cancer. Here the sequenced sample was CD4+ or CD8+ T cells sorted from blood, taken in a trial of the OX40 agonist ivuxolimab. This chain's CDR3 is CASSLLDRGGYTF. CDR3 DNA: TGTGCCAGCAGCTTATTAGACAGGGGAGGCTACACCTTC. The variable domain in full, completed from reference TRBV7-2 and TRBJ1-2, reads GAGVSQSPSNKVTEKGKDVELRCDPISGHTALYWYRQSLGQGLEFLIYFQGNSAPDKSGLPSDRFSAERTGGSVSTLTIQRTQQEDSAVYLCASSLLDRGGYTFGSGTRLTVV.